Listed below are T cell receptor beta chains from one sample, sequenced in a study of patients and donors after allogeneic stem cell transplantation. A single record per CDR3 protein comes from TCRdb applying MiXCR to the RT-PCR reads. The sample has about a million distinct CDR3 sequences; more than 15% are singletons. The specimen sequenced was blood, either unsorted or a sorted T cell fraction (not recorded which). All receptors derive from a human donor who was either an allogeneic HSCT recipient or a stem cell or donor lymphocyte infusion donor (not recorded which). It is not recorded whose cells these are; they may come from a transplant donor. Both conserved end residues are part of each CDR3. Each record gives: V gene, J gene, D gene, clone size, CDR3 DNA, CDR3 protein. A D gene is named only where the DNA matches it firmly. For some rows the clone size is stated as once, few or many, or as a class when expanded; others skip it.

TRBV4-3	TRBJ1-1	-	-	TGCGCCAGCAGCCAAGATCCGGCGACAGAGCCCGAGAACACTGAAGCTTTCTTT	CASSQDPATEPENTEAFF
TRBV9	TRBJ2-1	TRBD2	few	TGTGCCAGCAGCGGTGGTGCGAGGGAGGGCCGTAGTGAGCAGTTCTTC	CASSGGAREGRSEQFF
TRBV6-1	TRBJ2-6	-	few	TGTGCCAGCAATCTACTGATCTCTGGGGCCAACGTCCTGACTTTC	CASNLLISGANVLTF
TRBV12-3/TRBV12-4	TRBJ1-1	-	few	TGTGCCAGCAGTTTAGCTGTGGGTGGAGTGACTGAAGCTTTCTTT	CASSLAVGGVTEAFF
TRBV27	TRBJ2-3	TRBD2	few	TGTGCCAGCAGTCCCCTAGCGGGGGGCGGTACGCAGTATTTT	CASSPLAGGGTQYF
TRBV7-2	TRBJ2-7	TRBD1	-	TGTGCCAGCAGCGCCCGGACAGGGGCGTTGCACGAGCAGTACTTC	CASSARTGALHEQYF
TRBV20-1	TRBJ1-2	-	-	TGCAGTGCTAGTATGGGATCTAACTATGGCTACACCTTC	CSASMGSNYGYTF
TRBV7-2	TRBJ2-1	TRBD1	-	TGTGCCAGCAGCCGGGACAGGGTCCATGAGCAGTTCTTC	CASSRDRVHEQFF
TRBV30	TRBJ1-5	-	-	TGTGCCTGGCAGACAGAGAATAGCAATCAGCCCCAGCATTTT	CAWQTENSNQPQHF
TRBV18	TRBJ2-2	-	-	TGTGCCAGCTTCACCATCAAAGGGGCCGGGGAGCTGTTTTTT	CASFTIKGAGELFF
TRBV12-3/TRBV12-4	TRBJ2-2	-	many	TGTGCCAGCAGTGGACACACCGGGGAGCTGTTTTTT	CASSGHTGELFF
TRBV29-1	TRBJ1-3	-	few	TGCAGCGTTGATCGGGGGCAGACTGGAAACACCATATATTTT	CSVDRGQTGNTIYF
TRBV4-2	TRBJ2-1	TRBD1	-	TGTGCCAGCAGCCAAGACTCTTGGGACAGTTCCTACAATGAGCAGTTCTTC	CASSQDSWDSSYNEQFF
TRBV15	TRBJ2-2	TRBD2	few	TGTGCCACCAGGCCCGGGACTAGGAGCACCGGGGAGCTGTTTTTT	CATRPGTRSTGELFF
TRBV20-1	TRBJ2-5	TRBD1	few	TGCAGTGCCAGATACGGGACAGGGGGCAGGGAGACCCAGTACTTC	CSARYGTGGRETQYF
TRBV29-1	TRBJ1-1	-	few	TGCAGCGTTGAGTCGGAGAACACTGAAGCTTTCTTT	CSVESENTEAFF
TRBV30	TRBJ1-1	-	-	TGTGCCTGGCGAAAAGGGGGGCTTGGGACTGAAGCTTTCTTT	CAWRKGGLGTEAFF
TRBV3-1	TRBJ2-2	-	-	TGTGCCAGCAGCCTCCCGACTGGGGGAGCCGGGGAGCTGTTTTTT	CASSLPTGGAGELFF
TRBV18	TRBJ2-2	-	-	TGTGCCAGCTCACCACGGCGGGCCCCGAACACCGGGGAGCTGTTTTTT	CASSPRRAPNTGELFF
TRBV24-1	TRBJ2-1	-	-	TGTGCCACCAGTGATTTGAGTGGCGGTGAGCAGTTCTTC	CATSDLSGGEQFF
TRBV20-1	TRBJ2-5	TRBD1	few	TGCAGTGCGCCTAAGGGACAGCATGAGACCCAGTACTTC	CSAPKGQHETQYF
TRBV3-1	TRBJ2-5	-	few	TGTGCCAGCAGCCATTCGGATTCGGAGACCCAGTACTTC	CASSHSDSETQYF
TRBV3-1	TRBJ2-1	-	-	TGTGCCAGCAGCCAAACCTCGGGGAGTGAGCAGTTCTTC	CASSQTSGSEQFF
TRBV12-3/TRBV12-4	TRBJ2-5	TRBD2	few	TGTGCCAGCAACCTAGCGGGGGGGAAGCAAGAGACCCAGTACTTC	CASNLAGGKQETQYF
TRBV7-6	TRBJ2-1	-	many	TGTGCCAGCAGCTTAAAGACGGGCAATGAGCAGTTCTTC	CASSLKTGNEQFF
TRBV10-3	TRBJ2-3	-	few	TGTGCCATCACGGAGAGAGCCGGAGCCACAGATACGCAGTATTTT	CAITERAGATDTQYF
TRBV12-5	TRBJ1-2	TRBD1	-	TGTGCTAGTGGTCCGAAGGGGGCCCTCAACTATGGCTACACCTTC	CASGPKGALNYGYTF
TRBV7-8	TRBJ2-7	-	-	TGTGCCAGCTATGCTTACGAGCAGTACTTC	CASYAYEQYF
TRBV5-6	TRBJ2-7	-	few	TGTGCCAGCAGTGATGCGAGTGCGGAGCAGTACTTC	CASSDASAEQYF
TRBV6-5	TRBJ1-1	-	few	TGTGCCAGCAGTGGTTTGACTGAAGCTTTCTTT	CASSGLTEAFF
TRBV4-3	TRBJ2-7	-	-	TGTGCCAGCAGCCAAGGGGCAGGCGCCTACGAGCAGTACTTC	CASSQGAGAYEQYF
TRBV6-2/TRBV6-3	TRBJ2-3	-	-	TGTGCCAGCACTTTGGGCACGGTTAGCACAGATACGCAGTATTTT	CASTLGTVSTDTQYF
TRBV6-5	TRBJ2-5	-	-	TGTGCCAGCAGTTACGCTCTAGCCAGAGAGACCCAGTACTTC	CASSYALARETQYF
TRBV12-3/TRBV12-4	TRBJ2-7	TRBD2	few	TGTGCCAGCAGTTTAGCGGGGGTATCGGGGGGCTACGAGCAGTACTTC	CASSLAGVSGGYEQYF
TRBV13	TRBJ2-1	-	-	TGTGCCAGCAGCTTAGCTCAGTTTGAGCAGTTCTTC	CASSLAQFEQFF
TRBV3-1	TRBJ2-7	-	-	TGTGCCAGCAGCCAGGACTACTCCTACGAGCAGTACTTC	CASSQDYSYEQYF
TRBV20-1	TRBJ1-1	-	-	TGCAGTGCTACACCCCCTCTAGGCACTGAAGCTTTCTTT	CSATPPLGTEAFF
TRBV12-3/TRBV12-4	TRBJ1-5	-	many	TGTGCCAGCAGTCAACAGGGCCGCAATCAGCCCCAGCATTTT	CASSQQGRNQPQHF
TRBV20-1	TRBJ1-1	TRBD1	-	TGCAGTGCTAGAGATTTTGGGGACAGAGGTACTGAAGCTTTCTTT	CSARDFGDRGTEAFF
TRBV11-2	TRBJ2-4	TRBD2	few	TGTGCCAGCAGCTTAGATCCGGCGACTAGCGGAGCCAAAAACATTCAGTACTTC	CASSLDPATSGAKNIQYF
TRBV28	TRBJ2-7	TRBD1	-	TGTGCCAGCCGCCGGACAGGGCTCTACGAGCAGTACTTC	CASRRTGLYEQYF
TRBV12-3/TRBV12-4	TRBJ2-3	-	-	TGTGCCAGCATGCGGGTATCGGGGGTGTTTACAGATACGCAGTATTTT	CASMRVSGVFTDTQYF
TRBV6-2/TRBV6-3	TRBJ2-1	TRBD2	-	TGTGCCAGCAGTACCCCGGGACTAAAGTGGCAGTTCTTC	CASSTPGLKWQFF
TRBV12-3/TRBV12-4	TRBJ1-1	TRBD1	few	TGTGCCAGCAGTTTAGTACAGGGGGGGAACACTGAAGCTTTCTTT	CASSLVQGGNTEAFF
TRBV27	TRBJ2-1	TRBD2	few	TGTGCCAGCAGTTTCGGGGATCCTAGCGGGAGGTCCTACAATGAGCAGTTCTTC	CASSFGDPSGRSYNEQFF
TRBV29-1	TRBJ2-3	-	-	TGCAGCACAATTGACCACACAGATACGCAGTATTTT	CSTIDHTDTQYF